This T cell receptor beta chain was recovered during a study of T cells in Graves' hyperthyroidism and ophthalmopathy. Amplified regions were TCR beta CDR3 sequences from RNA transcripts. With the HTBI primer set, the TCR CDR3 went through a first round of RT-PCR. TCRdb recomputed calls from the multiplex PCR reads with MiXCR, one row per CDR3 protein. The sample shows fewer than 700,000 distinct CDR3 sequences, approximately 17% of them seen only once. V was pared by 5 bases and J by 4 bases, with 3 bases of the junction left unmatched. Germline V gives CDR1 SGHTA, CDR2 FQGNSA. The CDR3 spans 15 residues. This clonotype has a count of ten or more.

This TCR came from a young woman with Graves' ophthalmopathy. This chain links TRBV7-2 with TRBJ1-6, with 9 bases matching TRBD1. Sequences were obtained from blood. The CDR3 region has the DNA TGTGCCAGCAGCGCCGGGACAGGGTATAATTCACCCCTCCACTTT. Translation: CASSAGTGYNSPLHF.